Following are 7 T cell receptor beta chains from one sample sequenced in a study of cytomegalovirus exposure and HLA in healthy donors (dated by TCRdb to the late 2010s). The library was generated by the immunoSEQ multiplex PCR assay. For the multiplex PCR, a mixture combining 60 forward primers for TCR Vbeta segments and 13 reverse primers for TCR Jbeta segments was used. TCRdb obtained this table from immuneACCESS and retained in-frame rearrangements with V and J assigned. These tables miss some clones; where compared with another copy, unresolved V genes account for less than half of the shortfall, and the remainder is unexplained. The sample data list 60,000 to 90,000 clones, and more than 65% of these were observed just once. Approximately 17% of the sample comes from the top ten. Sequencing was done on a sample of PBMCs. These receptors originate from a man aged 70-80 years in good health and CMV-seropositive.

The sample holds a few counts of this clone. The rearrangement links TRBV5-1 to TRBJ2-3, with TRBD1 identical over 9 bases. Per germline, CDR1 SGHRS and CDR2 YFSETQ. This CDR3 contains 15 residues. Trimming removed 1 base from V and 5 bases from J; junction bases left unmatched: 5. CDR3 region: CASSLWDRVEDTQYF. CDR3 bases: TGCGCCAGCAGCTTGTGGGACAGGGTCGAAGATACGCAGTATTTT.

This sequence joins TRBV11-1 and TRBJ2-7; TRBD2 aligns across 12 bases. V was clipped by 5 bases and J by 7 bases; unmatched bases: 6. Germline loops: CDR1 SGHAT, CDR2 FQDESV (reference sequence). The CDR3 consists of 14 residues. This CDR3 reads CASSPGLAGLEQYF. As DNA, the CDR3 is TGTGCCAGCAGCCCGGGACTAGCGGGTCTGGAGCAGTACTTC.

The CDR3 bases are TGTGCCAGCAGCACGACAGTAGGCACTGAAGCTTTCTTT. It encodes CASSTTVGTEAFF. The rearrangement links TRBV7-9 to TRBJ1-1, with D possibly being TRBD1 (5 bases). Per germline, CDR1 SEHNR and CDR2 FQNEAQ (reference sequence). V was shortened by 5 bases and J by 4 bases, with 11 bases between the two germline ends. The CDR3 length is 13 residues.

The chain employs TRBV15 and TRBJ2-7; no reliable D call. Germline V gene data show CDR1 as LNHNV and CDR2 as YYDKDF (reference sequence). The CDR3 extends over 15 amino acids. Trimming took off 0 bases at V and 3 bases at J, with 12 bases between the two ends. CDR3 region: CATSRDKQTVYEQYF. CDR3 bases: TGTGCCACCAGCAGAGATAAACAGACCGTCTACGAGCAGTACTTC.

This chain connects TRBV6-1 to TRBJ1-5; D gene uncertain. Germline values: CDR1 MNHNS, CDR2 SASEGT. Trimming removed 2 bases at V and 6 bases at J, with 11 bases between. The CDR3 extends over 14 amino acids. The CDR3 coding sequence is TGTGCCAGCAGTGAATTGGCGGGTCCTCAGCCCCAGCATTTT. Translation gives CASSELAGPQPQHF.

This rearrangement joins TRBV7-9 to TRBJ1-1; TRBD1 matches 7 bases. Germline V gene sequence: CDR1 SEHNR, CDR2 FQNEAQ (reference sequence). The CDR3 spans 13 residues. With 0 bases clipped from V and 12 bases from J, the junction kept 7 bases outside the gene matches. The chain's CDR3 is CASSLAFDREPFF. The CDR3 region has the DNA TGTGCCAGCAGCTTAGCGTTCGACAGGGAACCTTTCTTT.

CDR3 sequence reads: CASSPGTSGDTDTQYF. CDR3 nucleotides: TGTGCCAGCAGCCCTGGGACTAGCGGGGACACAGATACGCAGTATTTT. The chain joins TRBV5-4 to TRBJ2-3; 13 bases align to TRBD2. Per germline, CDR1 SGHNT and CDR2 YYREEE (reference sequence). The CDR3 extends over 16 amino acids. Trimming removed 4 bases from V and 2 bases from J; junction bases left unmatched: 4.